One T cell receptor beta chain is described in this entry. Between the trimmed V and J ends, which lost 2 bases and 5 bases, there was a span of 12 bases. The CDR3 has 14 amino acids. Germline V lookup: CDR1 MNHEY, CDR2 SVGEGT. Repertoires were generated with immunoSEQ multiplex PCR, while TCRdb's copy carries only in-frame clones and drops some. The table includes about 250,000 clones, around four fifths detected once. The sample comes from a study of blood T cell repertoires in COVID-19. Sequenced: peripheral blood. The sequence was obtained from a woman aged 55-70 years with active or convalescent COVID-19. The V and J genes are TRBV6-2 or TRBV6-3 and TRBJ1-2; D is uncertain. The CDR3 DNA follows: TGTGCCAGCAGTTACCCCTCCTATCTATATGGCTACACCTTC. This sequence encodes CASSYPSYLYGYTF.